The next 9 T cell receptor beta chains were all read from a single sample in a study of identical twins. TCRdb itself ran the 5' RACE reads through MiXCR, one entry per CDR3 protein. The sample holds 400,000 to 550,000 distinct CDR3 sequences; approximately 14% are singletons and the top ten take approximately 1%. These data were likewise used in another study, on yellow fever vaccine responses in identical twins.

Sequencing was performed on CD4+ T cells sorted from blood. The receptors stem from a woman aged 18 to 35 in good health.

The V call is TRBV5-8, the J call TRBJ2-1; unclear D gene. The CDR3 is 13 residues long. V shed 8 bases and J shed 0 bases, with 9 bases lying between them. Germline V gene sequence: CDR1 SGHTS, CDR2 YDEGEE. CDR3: CASLFSSYNEQFF. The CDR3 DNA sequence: TGTGCCAGTCTGTTCAGCTCCTACAATGAGCAGTTCTTC.

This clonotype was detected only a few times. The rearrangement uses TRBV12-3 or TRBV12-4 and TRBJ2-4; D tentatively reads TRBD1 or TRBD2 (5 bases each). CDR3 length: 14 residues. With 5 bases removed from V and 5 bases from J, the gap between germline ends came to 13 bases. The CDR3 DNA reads TGTGCCAGCAGTATGGGACCTTTACAAAACATTCAGTACTTC. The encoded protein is CASSMGPLQNIQYF.

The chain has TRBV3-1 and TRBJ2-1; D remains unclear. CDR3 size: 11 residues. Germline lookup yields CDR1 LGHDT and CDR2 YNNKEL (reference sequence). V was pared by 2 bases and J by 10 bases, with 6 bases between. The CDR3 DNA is TGTGCCAGCAGCCAACGACGGGAGCAGTTCTTC. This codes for CASSQRREQFF.

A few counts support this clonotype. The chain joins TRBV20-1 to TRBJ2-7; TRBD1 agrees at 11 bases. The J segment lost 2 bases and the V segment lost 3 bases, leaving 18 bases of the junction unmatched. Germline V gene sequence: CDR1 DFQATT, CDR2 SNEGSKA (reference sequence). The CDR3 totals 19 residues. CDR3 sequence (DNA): TGCAGTGCTAGTTTCCCCCCGTCTACGGGACAGGGGGAAACCTACGAGCAGTACTTC. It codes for CSASFPPSTGQGETYEQYF.

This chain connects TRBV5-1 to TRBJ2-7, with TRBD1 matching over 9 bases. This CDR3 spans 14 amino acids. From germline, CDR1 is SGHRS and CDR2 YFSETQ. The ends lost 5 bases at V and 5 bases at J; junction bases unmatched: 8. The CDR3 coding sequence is TGCGCCAGCAGAAGTCCCGGGACAGGGAACGAGCAGTACTTC. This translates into CASRSPGTGNEQYF.

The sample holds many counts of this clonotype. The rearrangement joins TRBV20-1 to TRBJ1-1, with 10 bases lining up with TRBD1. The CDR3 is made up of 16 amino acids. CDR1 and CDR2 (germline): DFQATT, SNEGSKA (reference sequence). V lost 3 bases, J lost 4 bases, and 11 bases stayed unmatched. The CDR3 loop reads CSARNSFGTGVTEAFF. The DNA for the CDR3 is TGCAGTGCTAGGAATAGTTTCGGGACAGGGGTCACTGAAGCTTTCTTT.

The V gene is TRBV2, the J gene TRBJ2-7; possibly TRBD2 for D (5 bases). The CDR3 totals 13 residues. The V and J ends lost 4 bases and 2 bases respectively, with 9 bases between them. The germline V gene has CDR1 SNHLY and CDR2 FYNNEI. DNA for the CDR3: TGTGCCAGCAGTGGGAGGTTACCCTACGAGCAGTACTTC. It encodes CASSGRLPYEQYF.

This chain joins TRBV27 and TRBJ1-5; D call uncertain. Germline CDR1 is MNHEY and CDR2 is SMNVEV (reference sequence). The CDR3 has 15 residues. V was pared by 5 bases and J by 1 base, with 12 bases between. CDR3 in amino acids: CASSTHSLSNQPQHF. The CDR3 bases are TGTGCCAGCAGTACCCACAGCTTAAGCAATCAGCCCCAGCATTTT.

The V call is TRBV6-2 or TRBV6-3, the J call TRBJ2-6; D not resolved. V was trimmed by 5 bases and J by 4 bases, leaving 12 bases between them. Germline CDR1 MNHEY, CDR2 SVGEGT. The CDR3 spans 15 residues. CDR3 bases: TGTGCCAGCAGTCACAACAGCCTCGGGGCCAACGTCCTGACTTTC. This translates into CASSHNSLGANVLTF.